These 28 T cell receptor beta chains were sequenced from one sample in a study of blood T cell repertoires in COVID-19. TCRdb's table, derived via immunoSEQ multiplex PCR, lists solely in-frame clones and lacks some. The repertoire holds about 220,000 clones, with about 80% as singletons. The sample taken for sequencing was peripheral blood. The receptors were sampled from a woman between 55 and 75 years old with acute or convalescent COVID-19.

The chain uses TRBV2 and TRBJ2-1; TRBD2 matches at 10 bases. CDR3 length equals 15 residues. V was pared by 9 bases and J by 4 bases, with 9 bases of the junction left unmatched. CDR1 and CDR2 (germline): SNHLY, FYNNEI. DNA of the CDR3: TGTGCCAGTTCTGGGGGGACTAGCGTTTACAATGAGCAGTTCTTC. Protein product: CASSGGTSVYNEQFF.

The chain carries TRBV4-1 and TRBJ2-7, with D perhaps matching TRBD1 (5 bases). The CDR3 is 15 amino acids. Germline V CDR1 and CDR2: MGHRA, YSYEKL. V was pared by 1 base and J by 0 bases, with 10 bases between. This CDR3 reads CASSQGQGTSYEQYF. The CDR3 nucleotides read TGCGCCAGCAGCCAAGGGCAGGGTACCTCCTACGAGCAGTACTTC.

The V call is TRBV2, the J call TRBJ1-1, with D perhaps TRBD1 (5 bases). Between the trimmed V and J ends, which lost 5 bases and 4 bases, there was a span of 17 bases. The CDR3 spans 15 residues. CDR1 SNHLY and CDR2 FYNNEI come from the germline V gene. The CDR3 is CASSRTGVISTEAFF. The CDR3 bases are TGTGCCAGCAGTAGGACGGGGGTTATTAGCACTGAAGCTTTCTTT.

V usage is TRBV19 and J usage is TRBJ2-1; no clear D. In germline, CDR1 is LNHDA, CDR2 SQIVND (reference sequence). Trimming left V 10 bases short and J 4 bases short, with 8 bases between. This CDR3 comprises 11 residues. The CDR3 region has the DNA TGTGCCACCCTAAGATACAATGAGCAGTTCTTC. This codes for CATLRYNEQFF.

V and J are TRBV14 and TRBJ2-3, with 7 bases lining up with TRBD2. J gave up 0 bases and V 0 bases, and 6 bases lay outside the gene matches. Germline CDR1 and CDR2: SGHDN and FVKESK. The length of the CDR3 is 17 residues. The CDR3 nucleotides read TGTGCCAGCAGCCAAGATTCGCGGGAGACTAGCACAGATACGCAGTATTTT. Translated, it gives CASSQDSRETSTDTQYF.

The V and J genes are TRBV4-1 and TRBJ1-6; D is uncertain. The CDR3 extends over 13 amino acids. The germline V and J ends were trimmed by 0 bases and 14 bases, with 11 bases remaining between them. The germline V gene has CDR1 MGHRA and CDR2 YSYEKL. CDR3 residues: CASSQDIGSTLHF. The DNA for the CDR3 is TGCGCCAGCAGCCAAGATATCGGGTCAACCCTCCACTTT.

The gene calls are TRBV7-9 and TRBJ1-1, with D unresolved. CDR3 length: 14 residues. Germline CDR1 reads SEHNR; CDR2 reads FQNEAQ (reference sequence). Trimming stripped 2 bases from V and 0 bases from J, with 7 bases between. CDR3: CASSLYTVNTEAFF. As DNA, the CDR3 is TGTGCCAGCAGCTTATATACAGTGAACACTGAAGCTTTCTTT.

The V gene is TRBV3-1 (or the pseudogene TRBV3-2), the J gene TRBJ2-5, with 8 bases lining up with TRBD2. From germline, CDR1 is LGHDT and CDR2 YNNKEL (reference sequence). Germline trimming cut 0 bases from V and 3 bases from J; bases unmatched to any gene: 9. This CDR3 is built from 17 residues. The CDR3 region has the DNA TGTGCCAGCAGCCAAGATTGGTCCGGGACTAGTAAAGAGACCCAGTACTTC. It is translated as CASSQDWSGTSKETQYF.

The chain is built from TRBV12-3 or TRBV12-4 and TRBJ1-2; D is ambiguous. V dropped 10 bases and J dropped 2 bases, with 8 bases sitting between them. The CDR3 has 11 amino acids. CDR3: CATLLNYGYTF. Here the CDR3 DNA reads TGTGCCACCCTTCTGAACTATGGCTACACCTTC.

The chain recombines TRBV27 with TRBJ2-2, with TRBD1 matching 9 bases. This CDR3 region has 15 residues. V gave up 4 bases and J gave up 7 bases; unmatched junction bases: 7. In germline, CDR1 is MNHEY, CDR2 SMNVEV (reference sequence). This CDR3 is CASSWTGERGGELFF. The CDR3 nucleotides are TGTGCCAGCAGTTGGACAGGGGAAAGGGGCGGGGAGCTGTTTTTT.

The chain recombines TRBV5-6 with TRBJ2-3; 10 nucleotides agree with TRBD2. V lost 4 bases to trimming and J lost 9 bases; unmatched junction nucleotides: 11. CDR3 length: 15 residues. CDR1 is SGHDT, CDR2 YYEEEE, per germline. The CDR3: CASSGVTSGWGTQYF. In DNA, the CDR3 is TGTGCCAGCAGCGGCGTGACTAGCGGGTGGGGGACGCAGTATTTT.

The J gene is TRBJ2-7, the V gene TRBV6-5, with TRBD2 matching 10 bases. Losses at the gene ends were 6 bases for V and 4 bases for J; bases not matched to a gene: 9. The germline V gene encodes CDR1 MNHEY and CDR2 SVGAGI. The CDR3 is 15 residues long. This CDR3 is CASRRTLAGEYEQYF. The CDR3 bases are TGTGCCAGCAGGAGGACCCTAGCGGGGGAGTACGAGCAGTACTTC.

This clone qualifies as medium-sized. This chain connects TRBV10-1 to TRBJ1-1; D is ambiguous. CDR3 size: 14 residues. V lost 3 bases to trimming and J lost 4 bases, with 12 bases between them. CDR1 is WNHNN and CDR2 is SYGVQD in the germline V gene (reference sequence). This chain's CDR3 is CASSDPMRATEAFF. DNA for the CDR3: TGCGCCAGCAGTGATCCTATGAGGGCCACTGAAGCTTTCTTT.

CDR3 sequence reads: CASSLDPGGPYEQYF. The CDR3 nucleotides are TGTGCCAGCAGCTTAGATCCGGGGGGGCCCTACGAGCAGTACTTC. The chain carries TRBV7-2 and TRBJ2-7, with TRBD2 matching over 8 bases. Germline V gene data show CDR1 as SGHTA and CDR2 as FQGNSA. V was clipped by 1 base and J by 2 bases; unmatched bases: 4. This CDR3 is 15 amino acids long.

The chain carries TRBV7-8 and TRBJ1-4, with unresolved D. The CDR3 length is 14 residues. Germline loops: CDR1 SGHVS, CDR2 FQNEAQ. Deletions cut 7 bases from V and 8 bases from J, with 17 bases between. The CDR3 reads CASKFAGSREKLFF. The CDR3 coding sequence is TGTGCCAGCAAATTTGCGGGTAGTCGGGAAAAACTGTTTTTT.

This chain uses TRBV2 with TRBJ2-2; D is undetermined. CDR1 and CDR2 (germline): SNHLY, FYNNEI. The CDR3 runs 13 residues. Trimming removed 8 bases from V and 9 bases from J, with 16 bases in between. The CDR3 loop reads CASGKERARELFF. CDR3 DNA: TGTGCCAGCGGAAAGGAGCGAGCCAGGGAGCTGTTTTTT.

The chain recombines TRBV6-6 with TRBJ1-1, with TRBD1 as a possible D gene (6 bases). The CDR3 runs to 17 residues. Germline V gene lookup returns CDR1 MNHNY and CDR2 SVGAGI (reference sequence). Trimming left V 5 bases short and J 2 bases short, with 21 bases between. As DNA, the CDR3 is TGTGCCAGCAGTCGCCGGGCGTCAGGGGTGCCAAACACTGAAGCTTTCTTT. Its protein product is CASSRRASGVPNTEAFF.

In DNA form, the CDR3 reads TGTGCCAGCAGTCCCCAGGGCGAGCAGTACTTC. This translates into CASSPQGEQYF. The chain uses TRBV28 and TRBJ2-7, with D maybe TRBD1 (5 bases). Trimming removed 5 bases at V and 6 bases at J, with 8 bases between. Germline assignment: CDR1 MDHEN and CDR2 SYDVKM. The CDR3 spans 11 residues.

The gene calls are TRBV2 and TRBJ1-6; D is unresolved. Germline CDR1 and CDR2: SNHLY and FYNNEI. V lost 2 bases and J lost 0, with 5 bases in between. This CDR3 spans 15 amino acids. DNA of the CDR3: TGTGCCAGCAGTGAATCTTACTCCTATAATTCACCCCTCCACTTT. Protein product: CASSESYSYNSPLHF.

The gene calls are TRBV7-2 and TRBJ2-3; 7 bases are a match to TRBD2. The ends lost 5 bases at V and 2 bases at J; junction bases unmatched: 16. The CDR3 runs 18 residues. In germline, CDR1 is SGHTA, CDR2 FQGNSA. For the CDR3, the DNA is TGTGCCAGCAGCGAGAGGGCAGCACTAGCGACCTACACAGATACGCAGTATTTT. This gives the protein CASSERAALATYTDTQYF.

The rearrangement joins TRBV6-1 to TRBJ1-5; the D is unclear. This CDR3 contains 13 residues. CDR1 and CDR2 (germline): MNHNS, SASEGT. V lost 2 bases and J 6 bases, leaving 8 bases between the germline ends. The CDR3 nucleotides are TGTGCCAGCAGTGAACGGGGAGTTCAGCCCCAGCATTTT. Protein: CASSERGVQPQHF.

The V and J genes are TRBV5-1 and TRBJ1-3; D possibly corresponds to TRBD1 (6 bases). The CDR3 is 16 amino acids. The germline gives CDR1 SGHRS, CDR2 YFSETQ. The V end lost 0 bases, the J end lost 7 bases, and 17 bases lay between the germline ends. CDR3 amino acids: CASSLGGRTERNTIYF. CDR3 sequence (DNA): TGCGCCAGCAGCTTGGGGGGGCGCACTGAAAGGAACACCATATATTTT.

CDR3 residues: CASSHPVKNYGYTF. DNA of the CDR3: TGCGCCAGCAGCCATCCGGTAAAGAACTATGGCTACACCTTC. The V gene is TRBV4-1, the J gene TRBJ1-2; no reliable D call. V dropped 3 bases and J dropped 2 bases, with 10 bases sitting between them. Germline lookup yields CDR1 MGHRA and CDR2 YSYEKL. The CDR3 runs to 14 residues.

This rearrangement joins TRBV5-4 to TRBJ1-2, with TRBD1 matching 8 bases. The CDR3 is 15 amino acids. The germline V gene has CDR1 SGHNT and CDR2 YYREEE (reference sequence). Unmatched junction bases numbered 16, after V lost 7 bases and J lost 8 bases. The CDR3 loop is CASLARGQVLGGYTF. The CDR3 DNA sequence: TGTGCCAGCTTGGCCAGGGGGCAGGTTTTAGGCGGCTACACCTTC.

The chain has TRBV11-2 and TRBJ2-3; TRBD2 matches 7 bases. CDR3 length: 16 amino acids. Germline CDR1 is SGHAT and CDR2 is FQNNGV. V shed 1 base and J 2 bases; nucleotides not matched to a gene: 6. Here the CDR3 reads CASSLVTSANTDTQYF. The CDR3 bases are TGTGCCAGCAGCTTAGTTACTAGCGCTAACACAGATACGCAGTATTTT.

The chain employs TRBV28 and TRBJ1-2, with D perhaps TRBD1 (5 bases). The germline V gene has CDR1 MDHEN and CDR2 SYDVKM. The CDR3 is made up of 14 amino acids. V lost 5 bases, J lost 6 bases, and 16 bases lay in between. The CDR3 nucleotides are TGTGCCAGCAGTGGAGGGGATAGTTTGGATGGCTACACCTTC. Protein product: CASSGGDSLDGYTF.

The chain couples TRBV6-6 to TRBJ2-2, with D maybe TRBD1 (6 bases). The CDR3 is 16 residues long. The germline CDR1 and CDR2 sequences are MNHNY and SVGAGI (reference sequence). V was cut by 2 bases and J by 1 base, with 11 bases left in between. Here the CDR3 reads CASSYRQVLNTGELFF. In DNA form, the CDR3 reads TGTGCCAGCAGTTACCGACAGGTTTTGAACACCGGGGAGCTGTTTTTT.

The chain uses TRBV29-1 and TRBJ1-2; no clear D gene. Germline V gene lookup returns CDR1 SQVTM and CDR2 ANQGSEA. Trimming took off 3 bases at V and 7 bases at J, with 9 bases between the two ends. This CDR3 has 11 amino acids. The chain's CDR3 is CSVEGAAGYTF. CDR3 DNA sequence: TGCAGCGTTGAGGGAGCGGCTGGCTACACCTTC.